This T cell receptor beta chain was identified during a study of early T cells in non-severe SARS-CoV-2 infection. Study at large: Whole-blood bulk RNA, unsorted, was sequenced, and chains were unpaired.

A single record per CDR3 protein comes from TCRdb applying MiXCR to the 5' RACE reads. The sample carries about 49,000 distinct CDR3 sequences, about 11% recorded once. A few counts support this clonotype. The source is an adult who was a healthcare worker with PCR-confirmed SARS-CoV-2 infection or an uninfected control (not recorded which). Sequences were obtained from whole blood.

The CDR3 DNA is TGTGCCACCAGCAGTGCTGGGACAGGGGGCGCCTATGGCTACACCTTC. Protein product: CATSSAGTGGAYGYTF. The gene calls are TRBV15 and TRBJ1-2, with 12 nucleotides matching TRBD1. Trimming cost V 3 bases and J 4 bases; bases outside gene matches: 6. The CDR3 length is 16 residues. Germline-derived CDR1 and CDR2 are LNHNV and YYDKDF (reference sequence).